This T cell receptor beta chain is from a study of shared clonotypes between healthy human individuals. Comment on this clone: Its antigen is currently unknown.

Profiled with immunoSEQ multiplex PCR; TCRdb holds only in-frame clones, not every one. The table lists roughly 2.6 million clones, 90% to 95% of them singletons. Overall study findings and caveats: Sequencing depth was a factor that was expected to affect clonotype sharing among donors.

Trimming shortened V by 11 bases and J by 1 base, and 11 bases separated the two germline ends. The CDR3 has 13 amino acids. CDR1 MDHEN and CDR2 SYDVKM come from the germline V gene. The sequenced material came from naive CD4+ T cells sorted from blood. Subset reported: CD45RA+ positively selected. The receptor was isolated from a man in his late teens or twenties in good health. The rearrangement links TRBV28 to TRBJ2-2; D is possibly TRBD2 (6 bases). The CDR3 here is CACGGGNTGELFF. DNA of the CDR3: TGTGCCTGTGGGGGAGGGAACACCGGGGAGCTGTTTTTT.